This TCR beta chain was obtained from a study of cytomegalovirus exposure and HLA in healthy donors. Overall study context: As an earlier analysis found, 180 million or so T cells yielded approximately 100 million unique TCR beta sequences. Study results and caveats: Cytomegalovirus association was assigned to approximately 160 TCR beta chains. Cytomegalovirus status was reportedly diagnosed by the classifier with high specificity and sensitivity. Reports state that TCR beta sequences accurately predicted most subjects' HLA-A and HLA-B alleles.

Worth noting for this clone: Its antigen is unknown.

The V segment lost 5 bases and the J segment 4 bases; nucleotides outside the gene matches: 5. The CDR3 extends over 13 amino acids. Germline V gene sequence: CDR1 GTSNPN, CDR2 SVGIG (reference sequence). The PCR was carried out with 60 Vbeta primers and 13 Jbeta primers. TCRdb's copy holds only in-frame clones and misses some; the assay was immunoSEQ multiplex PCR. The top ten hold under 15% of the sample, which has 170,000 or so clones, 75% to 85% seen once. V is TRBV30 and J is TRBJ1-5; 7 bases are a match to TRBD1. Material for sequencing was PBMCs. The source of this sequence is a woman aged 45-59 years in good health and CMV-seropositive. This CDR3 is CAWRETGNQPQHF. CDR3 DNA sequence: TGTGCCTGGCGCGAGACAGGGAATCAGCCCCAGCATTTT.